A single sample gave rise to the 21 T cell receptor beta chains below, sequenced in a study of T cell repertoires in cytomegalovirus infection (dated by TCRdb to the late 2010s). The data were produced on an Illumina HiSeq 1500. TCRdb reprocessed the public reads (quality trimming at Q25 with fastp, clone calling with MiXCR) and kept in-frame beta chains. When rows share a CDR3 protein, they turn into one entry using the most common DNA and genes. The sample table contains approximately 490,000 distinct CDR3 sequences; only one count was recorded for roughly 10% of them. Roughly 10% of the sample rests with the top ten. The sequenced sample was PBMCs. All receptors come from a human donor in good health (CMV status not recorded). Some clones in this sample may be carry-over from other donors' samples.

This clonotype has a count of ten or more. V gene TRBV7-9 combines with J gene TRBJ2-1; D unresolved. Germline CDR1 and CDR2: SEHNR and FQNEAQ (reference sequence). V was pared by 1 base and J by 5 bases, with 6 bases between. This CDR3 has 13 amino acids. The CDR3 DNA sequence: TGTGCCAGCAGCTTAGTAGGAAACAATGAGCAGTTCTTC. Its translation: CASSLVGNNEQFF. The full variable domain, rest sourced from reference TRBV7-9 and TRBJ2-1, is DTGVSQNPRHKITKRGQNVTFRCDPISEHNRLYWYRQTLGQGPEFLTYFQNEAQLEKSRLLSDRFSAERPKGSFSTLEIQRTEQGDSAMYLCASSLVGNNEQFFGPGTRLTVL.

This clonotype has just a few counts. The CDR3 DNA reads as TGTGCCACCAGCAGAGATCCGAGCTCCTATAATTCACCCCTCCACTTT. This gives the protein CATSRDPSSYNSPLHF. The V and J genes are TRBV15 and TRBJ1-6, with unresolved D. Germline V gene lookup returns CDR1 LNHNV and CDR2 YYDKDF (reference sequence). The ends were cut back, 0 bases at V and 0 bases at J, with 6 bases in the middle. This CDR3 region has 16 residues.

This clonotype was observed many times. V gene TRBV20-1 combines with J gene TRBJ1-4, with a possible D match to TRBD1 (5 bases). The CDR3 covers 15 residues. The germline V and J ends were trimmed by 3 bases and 0 bases, with 11 bases remaining between them. Germline-derived CDR1 and CDR2 are DFQATT and SNEGSKA (reference sequence). CDR3 sequence (DNA): TGCAGTGCTAGCGGCGGGGGGGCAACTAATGAAAAACTGTTTTTT. Translated, it gives CSASGGGATNEKLFF.

This chain uses TRBV2 with TRBJ2-7, with 7 positions matching TRBD2. The CDR3 has 16 amino acids. Trimming took 3 bases from V and 0 from J; bases not matched to a gene: 8. Germline V CDR1 and CDR2: SNHLY, FYNNEI. The CDR3 DNA reads TGTGCCAGCAGTGAGGTTCTAGCGGACCTCTCCTACGAGCAGTACTTC. This encodes CASSEVLADLSYEQYF.

This clonotype showed up many times. The CDR3 region has the DNA TGTGCCAGCAGCTTAGTTAACAGTTACACCGGGGAGCTGTTTTTT. Its protein product is CASSLVNSYTGELFF. This chain joins TRBV7-8 and TRBJ2-2; no firm D call. The CDR3 is 15 residues long. CDR1 and CDR2 from the germline V gene are SGHVS and FQNEAQ. V dropped 1 base and J dropped 3 bases, with 9 bases sitting between them.

This clonotype was picked up a small number of times. The rearrangement links TRBV7-9 to TRBJ2-5, with 8 bases aligning to TRBD2. The J segment lost 0 bases and the V segment lost 2 bases, leaving 2 bases of the junction unmatched. Germline loops: CDR1 SEHNR, CDR2 FQNEAQ (reference sequence). The CDR3 covers 15 residues. CDR3 sequence reads: CASSLPLADQETQYF. CDR3 sequence (DNA): TGTGCCAGCAGCTTACCACTAGCGGACCAAGAGACCCAGTACTTC.

The chain combines TRBV7-3 with TRBJ2-5, with a possible D match to TRBD1 (6 bases). The CDR3 is 13 residues long. Germline values: CDR1 SGHTA, CDR2 FQGTGA. The V end was cut by 3 bases, the J end by 5 bases, with 10 bases between. CDR3 nucleotide sequence: TGTGCCAGCAGCTTGGGGACACGGGAGACCCAGTACTTC. Translating it yields CASSLGTRETQYF.

This chain joins TRBV27 and TRBJ2-5; D is uncertain. The CDR3 spans 13 residues. V shed 6 bases and J shed 5 bases, with 13 bases lying between them. From germline, CDR1 is MNHEY and CDR2 SMNVEV (reference sequence). The CDR3 sequence: CASRMRWQETQYF. CDR3 coding DNA: TGTGCCAGCAGGATGAGGTGGCAGGAGACCCAGTACTTC.

Many counts were recorded for this clonotype. The rearrangement links TRBV27 to TRBJ1-1; 8 bases align to TRBD1. The CDR3 is 15 amino acids. Trimming took 3 bases from V and 4 from J; bases not matched to a gene: 7. From germline, CDR1 is MNHEY and CDR2 SMNVEV (reference sequence). The CDR3 spells CASSLTRGLRTEAFF. The CDR3 DNA sequence: TGTGCCAGCAGTTTGACCAGGGGGCTCCGCACTGAAGCTTTCTTT.

V is TRBV20-1 and J is TRBJ1-5, with TRBD1 as a possible D gene (6 bases). Germline CDR1 reads DFQATT; CDR2 reads SNEGSKA (reference sequence). Trimming stripped 5 bases from V and 0 bases from J, with 14 bases between. The CDR3 has 15 amino acids. CDR3 sequence: CSASGTQHSNQPQHF. The CDR3 bases are TGCAGTGCTTCTGGGACACAGCATAGCAATCAGCCCCAGCATTTT.

This clonotype was seen repeatedly, ten times or more. This sequence joins TRBV12-5 and TRBJ2-7, with 10 bases that match TRBD2. Germline CDR1 and CDR2: LGHNT and FRNRAP. V gave up 11 bases and J gave up 5 bases; unmatched junction bases: 6. The CDR3 runs to 12 residues. CDR3 nucleotide sequence: TGTGCTCCTGGACTAGCGGCCCACGAGCAGTACTTC. Translated: CAPGLAAHEQYF.

This clonotype was picked up many times. The gene calls are TRBV7-2 and TRBJ1-5; TRBD1 is a possible D gene (6 bases). The CDR3 contains 15 residues. Trimming removed 1 base from V and 5 bases from J, with 12 bases in between. Per the germline V gene, CDR1 is SGHTA and CDR2 is FQGNSA. In DNA, the CDR3 is TGTGCCAGCAGCTTAGTGGCGTCAGGGGATCAGCCCCAGCATTTT. Residues: CASSLVASGDQPQHF.

The sample holds many counts of this clonotype. V usage is TRBV5-6 and J usage is TRBJ1-1; no clear D gene. Germline lookup yields CDR1 SGHDT and CDR2 YYEEEE. The length of the CDR3 is 13 residues. V was trimmed by 0 bases and J by 1 base, leaving 4 bases between them. CDR3 in DNA: TGTGCCAGCAGCTTGGTCCCGAACACTGAAGCTTTCTTT. It encodes CASSLVPNTEAFF.

V gene TRBV11-2 combines with J gene TRBJ1-2, with TRBD1 as a possible D gene (5 bases). The CDR3 contains 15 residues. Germline V gene lookup returns CDR1 SGHAT and CDR2 FQNNGV. V was clipped by 3 bases and J by 3 bases, with 14 bases between them. CDR3 amino acids: CASSFAPRADYGYTF. CDR3 in DNA: TGTGCCAGCAGCTTCGCTCCCAGGGCGGACTATGGCTACACCTTC.

This clonotype was detected many times. One end of the junction varies from germline; a read error may be responsible. The chain uses TRBV7-7 and TRBJ2-7; TRBD2 matches 9 bases. Germline V gene data show CDR1 as SSHAT and CDR2 as FNYEAQ (reference sequence). The CDR3 totals 14 residues. The CDR3 protein is CASSPGGRAYEQYF. The CDR3 region has the DNA TGTGCTAGCAGCCCCGGCGGGAGGGCCTACGAGCAGTACTTC.

This clonotype occurred a few times. The chain is built from TRBV14 and TRBJ2-7; TRBD1 is a possible D gene (7 bases). The length of the CDR3 is 14 residues. Germline V lookup: CDR1 SGHDN, CDR2 FVKESK. V lost 4 bases and J 3 bases, leaving 13 bases between the germline ends. The CDR3 nucleotides read TGTGCCAGCAGCCTAAACAGGGGAGGCTACGAGCAGTACTTC. As protein: CASSLNRGGYEQYF.

This clonotype has at least ten counts. This chain uses TRBV5-4 with TRBJ2-2; 8 nucleotides align to TRBD2. The V gene end was trimmed by 1 base and the J gene end by 6 bases; junction bases not matched to a gene: 5. The germline gives CDR1 SGHNT, CDR2 YYREEE (reference sequence). This CDR3 is 15 amino acids long. Written as DNA, the CDR3 is TGTGCCAGCAGCTTGAACGGGAGGGCCCCCGGGGAGCTGTTTTTT. Residues: CASSLNGRAPGELFF.

This chain connects TRBV14 to TRBJ2-1, with D tentatively TRBD1 (5 bases). Germline V lookup: CDR1 SGHDN, CDR2 FVKESK. The CDR3 is 12 amino acids. V lost 2 bases and J 12 bases, leaving 11 bases between the germline ends. CDR3 bases: TGTGCCAGCAGCCAACTCCAGGGTGGGCAGTTCTTC. Encoded protein: CASSQLQGGQFF.

The chain carries TRBV5-4 and TRBJ1-1, with D unclear. The CDR3 is made up of 15 amino acids. CDR1 and CDR2 (germline): SGHNT, YYREEE (reference sequence). The V and J ends lost 0 bases and 1 base respectively, with 10 bases between them. The CDR3 loop is CASSLAAFSNTEAFF. The DNA for the CDR3 is TGTGCCAGCAGCTTGGCGGCGTTCTCGAACACTGAAGCTTTCTTT.

This sequence joins TRBV15 and TRBJ2-6; no reliable D call. This CDR3 region has 15 residues. V dropped 1 base and J dropped 1 base, with 5 bases sitting between them. Germline CDR1 is LNHNV and CDR2 is YYDKDF (reference sequence). CDR3 in amino acids: CATSRVLSGANVLTF. CDR3 in DNA: TGTGCCACCAGCAGAGTTCTGTCTGGGGCCAACGTCCTGACTTTC.

In this sample, this clonotype turned up many times. The J gene is TRBJ2-5, the V gene TRBV6-5, with D unresolved. Trimming took off 0 bases at V and 7 bases at J, with 3 bases between the two ends. Germline V gene sequence: CDR1 MNHEY, CDR2 SVGAGI. The CDR3 spans 11 residues. DNA for the CDR3: TGTGCCAGCAGTTACTCAGCGACCCAGTACTTC. Its translation: CASSYSATQYF.